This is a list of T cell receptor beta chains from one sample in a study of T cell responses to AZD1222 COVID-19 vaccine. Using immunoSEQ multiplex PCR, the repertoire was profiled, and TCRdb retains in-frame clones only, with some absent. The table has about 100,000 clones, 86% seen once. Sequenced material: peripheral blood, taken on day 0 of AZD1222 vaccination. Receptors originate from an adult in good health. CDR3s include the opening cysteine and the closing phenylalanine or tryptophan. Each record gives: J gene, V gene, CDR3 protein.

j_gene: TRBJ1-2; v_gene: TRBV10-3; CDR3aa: CAISRAMTGHYGYTF
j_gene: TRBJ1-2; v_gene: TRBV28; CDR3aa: CASRRSPGQGLNYGYTF
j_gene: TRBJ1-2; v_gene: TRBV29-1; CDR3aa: CSAGQEWGYTF
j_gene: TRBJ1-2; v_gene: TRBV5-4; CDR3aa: CASSADGVYGYTF
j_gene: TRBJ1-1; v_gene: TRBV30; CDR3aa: CAWLFRPGTVNTEAFF
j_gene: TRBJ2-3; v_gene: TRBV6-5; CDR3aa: CASRPTADTQYF
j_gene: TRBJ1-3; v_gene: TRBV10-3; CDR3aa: CAIRAQNGNTIYF
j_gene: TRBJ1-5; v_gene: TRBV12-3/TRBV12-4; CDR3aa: CASSPGGYQPQHF
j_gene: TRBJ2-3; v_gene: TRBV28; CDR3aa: CASSPPTRMAPDTQYF
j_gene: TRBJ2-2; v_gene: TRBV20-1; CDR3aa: CSASGRHTGELFF